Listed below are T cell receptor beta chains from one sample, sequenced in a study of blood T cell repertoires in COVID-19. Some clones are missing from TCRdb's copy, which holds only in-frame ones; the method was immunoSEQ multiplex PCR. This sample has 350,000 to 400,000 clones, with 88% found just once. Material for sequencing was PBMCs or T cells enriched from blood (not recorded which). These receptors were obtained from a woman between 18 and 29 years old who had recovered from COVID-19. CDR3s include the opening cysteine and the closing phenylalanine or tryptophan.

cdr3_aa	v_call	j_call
CASRPTTVEKLFF	TRBV12-3/TRBV12-4	TRBJ1-4
CASSFRAGGTEAFF	TRBV7-9	TRBJ1-1
CASTGLGRSYEQYF	TRBV28	TRBJ2-7
CSGRDRVSYEQYF	TRBV29-1	TRBJ2-7
CTSSQDEVSQETQYF	TRBV1	TRBJ2-5
CASSLVLNQPQHF	TRBV3-1/TRBV3-2	TRBJ1-5
CSVEPGQGNNYEQYF	TRBV29-1	TRBJ2-7
CASSHLRRNTEAFF	TRBV3-1/TRBV3-2	TRBJ1-1
CASSVSPDWIMNTEAFF	TRBV19	TRBJ1-1
CASTLGGSGGATDTQYF	TRBV7-9	TRBJ2-3
CASSSGQGANQPQHF	TRBV7-9	TRBJ1-5
CASSPPAGVEGYTF	TRBV4-1	TRBJ1-2
CAWRSLGTGTSPLHF	TRBV30	TRBJ1-6
CASRSTRQGSYEQYF	TRBV6-6	TRBJ2-7
CASRLGGGGYEQYF	TRBV2	TRBJ2-7
CASSPDTGGTEAFF	TRBV18	TRBJ1-1
CASTHSWDRDSYEQYF	TRBV11-2	TRBJ2-7
CASSTRTGGNEQYF	TRBV27	TRBJ2-7
CASSLLITGQPQHF	TRBV27	TRBJ1-5
CAWSAGIGETQYF	TRBV30	TRBJ2-5
CASSPGQGQWNTEAFF	TRBV5-4	TRBJ1-1
CASSVIGLAGGRETQYF	TRBV9	TRBJ2-5
CASSQGAGVGTQYF	TRBV4-3	TRBJ2-5
CASSDTGAPIYGYTF	TRBV6-4	TRBJ1-2
CASSMVGEGSYEQYF	TRBV19	TRBJ2-7
CASSFAQGSSYEQYF	TRBV5-1	TRBJ2-7
CASSPLQGYTEAFF	TRBV18	TRBJ1-1
CASSQDPRVAHYGYTF	TRBV4-1	TRBJ1-2
CASSWDSHGYEQYF	TRBV19	TRBJ2-7
CASSFDGAMGQPQHF	TRBV28	TRBJ1-5
CASGGGSYEQYF	TRBV4-2	TRBJ2-7
CAVLRLAGAYEQYF	TRBV28	TRBJ2-7